The rows below give T cell receptor beta chains drawn from one sample of a study of T cells after yellow fever vaccination. TCRdb ran MiXCR on the 5' RACE reads and lists one entry per CDR3 protein. The profile shows approximately 580,000 distinct CDR3 sequences, about a sixth of them singletons. Material: PBMCs, obtained less than 6 days after the first yellow fever vaccination. Source of these receptors: a man in his late teens or twenties who received the YFV17D yellow fever vaccine. CDR3s include the opening cysteine and the closing phenylalanine or tryptophan. D genes are given only for firm matches. Clone size is not always given. Where it is, it says once, few, many or a class for expanded clones.

D gene	J gene	clone size	V gene	CDR3 protein	CDR3 DNA
.	TRBJ1-2	.	TRBV10-3	CAIRPRQSDYGYTF	TGTGCCATCAGGCCCCGACAGAGCGACTATGGCTACACCTTC
TRBD1	TRBJ1-5	.	TRBV2	CASTKGQGYQPQHF	TGTGCCAGCACGAAGGGACAGGGCTATCAGCCCCAGCATTTT
.	TRBJ2-7	.	TRBV29-1	CSVAGPGEYEQYF	TGCAGCGTTGCAGGACCTGGGGAGTACGAGCAGTACTTC
TRBD1	TRBJ2-3	.	TRBV19	CATGLTGVTDTQYF	TGTGCCACGGGACTGACAGGGGTCACAGATACGCAGTATTTT
TRBD1	TRBJ2-2	.	TRBV28	CASEGQDTGELFF	TGTGCCAGCGAGGGACAGGACACCGGGGAGCTGTTTTTT
TRBD1	TRBJ2-3	.	TRBV24-1	CATGTVTDTQYF	TGTGCCACCGGGACAGTCACAGATACGCAGTATTTT
.	TRBJ2-1	.	TRBV7-2	CASSRGFGLHNEQFF	TGTGCCAGCAGCCGAGGGTTCGGTCTTCACAATGAGCAGTTCTTC
TRBD2	TRBJ2-1	few	TRBV7-9	CASSLVPSGGTYNEQFF	TGTGCCAGCAGCTTAGTCCCTAGCGGGGGCACCTACAATGAGCAGTTCTTC
.	TRBJ1-1	few	TRBV25-1	CASAEGPPTAEAFF	TGTGCCAGCGCAGAGGGGCCCCCGACGGCTGAAGCTTTCTTT
.	TRBJ2-7	.	TRBV12-3/TRBV12-4	CASSLADVPGLFYSYEQYF	TGTGCCAGCAGTTTAGCGGATGTGCCCGGGCTCTTCTACTCCTACGAGCAGTACTTC
TRBD2	TRBJ2-1	few	TRBV6-5	CASSYVSGGNNEQFF	TGTGCCAGCAGTTATGTTAGCGGGGGGAACAATGAGCAGTTCTTC
.	TRBJ2-5	.	TRBV4-2	CASGGLGETQYF	TGTGCCAGTGGGGGACTCGGGGAGACCCAGTACTTC
.	TRBJ2-1	.	TRBV7-2	CASSYAGVREQFF	TGTGCCAGCAGCTATGCTGGCGTCCGCGAGCAGTTCTTC
.	TRBJ2-5	.	TRBV4-1	CASSPVSPGETQYF	TGCGCCAGCAGCCCCGTGAGCCCGGGAGAGACCCAGTACTTC
.	TRBJ1-1	few	TRBV4-1	CASSLQDTANTEAFF	TGCGCCAGCAGCCTTCAGGACACAGCGAACACTGAAGCTTTCTTT
TRBD1	TRBJ2-5	many	TRBV5-1	CASSFGQGEETQYF	TGCGCCAGCAGCTTTGGACAGGGGGAAGAGACCCAGTACTTC
.	TRBJ2-7	.	TRBV5-6	CASSLLAGRSYEQYF	TGTGCCAGCAGCTTGCTGGCGGGGAGGTCCTACGAGCAGTACTTC
.	TRBJ1-2	few	TRBV28	CASRQGVGYTF	TGTGCCAGCAGACAGGGAGTTGGCTACACCTTC
TRBD1	TRBJ1-6	.	TRBV6-1	CASSRTGRTYNSPLHF	TGTGCCAGCAGCAGGACAGGGCGGACCTATAATTCACCCCTCCACTTT
.	TRBJ2-1	.	TRBV18	CASSPTGAYGDEQFF	TGTGCCAGCTCACCAACGGGGGCATATGGGGATGAGCAGTTCTTC
TRBD1	TRBJ1-6	.	TRBV7-2	CASRKTGSSYNSPLHF	TGTGCCAGCAGGAAGACAGGGAGCTCCTATAATTCACCCCTCCACTTT
TRBD1	TRBJ1-2	.	TRBV7-2	CASSFLVGDSASF	TGTGCCAGCAGCTTTCTGGTTGGGGACAGCGCGAGCTTC
.	TRBJ2-1	few	TRBV7-3	CASSQGGAPGNEQFF	TGTGCCAGCAGCCAAGGGGGGGCCCCAGGGAATGAGCAGTTCTTC
.	TRBJ2-5	.	TRBV4-3	CASSQGQNQETQYF	TGCGCCAGCAGCCAAGGGCAAAACCAAGAGACCCAGTACTTC
.	TRBJ2-1	few	TRBV27	CASSWTAGTEQFF	TGTGCCAGCAGTTGGACCGCAGGGACTGAGCAGTTCTTC
.	TRBJ2-5	few	TRBV6-2/TRBV6-3	CASSYSGSYQETQYF	TGTGCCAGCAGTTACAGCGGATCATACCAAGAGACCCAGTACTTC
TRBD2	TRBJ2-3	few	TRBV20-1	CSARSSGGADTQYF	TGCAGTGCTAGGTCTAGCGGGGGGGCAGATACGCAGTATTTT
.	TRBJ2-1	few	TRBV5-1	CASSLGGGGHNEQFF	TGCGCCAGCAGCTTGGGGGGCGGGGGCCACAATGAGCAGTTCTTC
.	TRBJ2-3	.	TRBV6-5	CASSYSSEDTQYF	TGTGCCAGCAGTTACTCGTCTGAGGATACGCAGTATTTT
TRBD2	TRBJ2-3	few	TRBV5-6	CASSFLTSVPTDTQYF	TGTGCCAGCAGCTTTCTCACTAGCGTCCCCACAGATACGCAGTATTTT
TRBD1	TRBJ2-7	.	TRBV5-1	CASSKTGTGDEQYF	TGCGCCAGCAGCAAGACCGGGACAGGCGACGAGCAGTACTTC
TRBD2	TRBJ2-1	few	TRBV6-1	CASRGGGTYSYNEQFF	TGTGCCAGCAGGGGCGGGGGGACCTACTCCTACAATGAGCAGTTCTTC
TRBD1	TRBJ2-7	few	TRBV10-3	CAISEPDRFYEQYF	TGTGCCATCAGTGAGCCGGACAGGTTCTACGAGCAGTACTTC
TRBD2	TRBJ2-3	.	TRBV27	CASSLIAGGFTDTQYF	TGTGCCAGCAGTTTGATCGCGGGGGGGTTCACAGATACGCAGTATTTT
.	TRBJ2-3	few	TRBV6-2/TRBV6-3	CASSSVIHSRTDTQYF	TGTGCCAGCAGTTCCGTGATTCATTCGCGAACAGATACGCAGTATTTT
.	TRBJ1-1	few	TRBV7-8	CASSLAGTLNTEAFF	TGTGCCAGCAGCTTAGCAGGGACCCTGAACACTGAAGCTTTCTTT
TRBD1	TRBJ1-1	.	TRBV20-1	CSAKQGAGTEAFF	TGCAGTGCGAAACAGGGGGCCGGGACTGAAGCTTTCTTT
TRBD2	TRBJ2-2	.	TRBV12-3/TRBV12-4	CASSGTSGAGGELFF	TGTGCCAGCAGCGGGACTAGCGGGGCCGGTGGGGAGCTGTTTTTT
.	TRBJ1-3	few	TRBV4-3	CASSQVKGLLSGNTIYF	TGCGCCAGCAGCCAGGTGAAGGGGCTCCTCTCTGGAAACACCATATATTTT
TRBD1	TRBJ1-2	.	TRBV6-2/TRBV6-3	CASSWDRQKADYGYTF	TGTGCCAGCAGCTGGGACAGACAAAAGGCGGACTATGGCTACACCTTC
.	TRBJ1-6	.	TRBV24-1	CATPGVWAPLHF	TGTGCCACCCCAGGGGTTTGGGCACCCCTCCACTTT
.	TRBJ1-2	few	TRBV29-1	CSVGGTSGGGYTF	TGCAGCGTTGGTGGTACCTCTGGCGGTGGCTACACCTTC
.	TRBJ1-4	.	TRBV4-1	CASSPPNGLNEKLFF	TGCGCCAGCAGCCCCCCAAACGGGCTTAATGAAAAACTGTTTTTT
TRBD2	TRBJ2-1	few	TRBV4-1	CASSHPPGSGGVGYNEQFF	TGCGCCAGCAGCCACCCCCCGGGGAGCGGGGGGGTTGGGTACAATGAGCAGTTCTTC
.	TRBJ2-2	.	TRBV4-2	CASSHARRELFF	TGTGCCAGCAGCCACGCCAGGAGGGAGCTGTTTTTT
.	TRBJ2-5	.	TRBV12-5	CASGDNSETQYF	TGTGCTAGTGGGGACAACTCAGAGACCCAGTACTTC
.	TRBJ2-3	many	TRBV4-3	CASSQGLDTDTQYF	TGCGCCAGCAGCCAAGGACTAGACACAGATACGCAGTATTTT
.	TRBJ2-1	.	TRBV6-2/TRBV6-3	CASSPTYYEQFF	TGTGCCAGCAGCCCGACGTACTATGAGCAGTTCTTC